The clone carrying this T cell receptor beta chain was counted at least ten times. Its antigen remains unknown. The sample belongs to a study of CD8 T cells in ankylosing spondylitis. As the method for making TCR beta libraries, quantitative 5'-RACE with molecular barcodes was used. In TCRdb, the 5' RACE reads were re-called with MiXCR into one record per CDR3 protein. Of 200,000 or so distinct CDR3 sequences listed, around a quarter were seen once; the top ten hold 6.6%. Points from the study as a whole: A motif of 8 or 9 highly homologous TCR beta variants was seen as apparently characteristic of ankylosing spondylitis blood. Disease-associated clones were CD8+ and fairly uncommon in peripheral blood.

V lost 4 bases and J lost 4; bases outside the gene matches: 3. Germline V gives CDR1 SEHNR, CDR2 FQNEAQ (reference sequence). There are 16 residues in the CDR3. The sequence was obtained from a male donor with ankylosing spondylitis or in good health (not recorded which). V gene TRBV7-9 combines with J gene TRBJ2-2; 13 bases fit TRBD2. Sequenced: blood, either unsorted or a sorted T cell fraction (not recorded which). The CDR3 loop reads CASSWTSGSITGELFF. The CDR3 DNA reads TGTGCCAGCAGCTGGACTAGCGGGAGTATCACCGGGGAGCTGTTTTTT.